This paragraph covers one T cell receptor beta chain sequence. During its preparation, the TCRbeta library received unique molecular identifiers. TCRdb independently ran MiXCR on the PCR reads; one entry per CDR3 protein. The data hold fewer than 750,000 distinct CDR3 sequences, with over 25% observed a single time. The record originates from a study of T-cell reconstitution after alpha-beta-depleted transplantation in children. Deletions cut 7 bases from V and 7 bases from J, with 11 bases between. Germline V gene sequence: CDR1 MNHEY, CDR2 SMNVEV (reference sequence). This CDR3 comprises 12 residues.

V usage is TRBV27 and J usage is TRBJ2-1; D unclear. This clonotype was obtained from a boy in the first two years of life with Wiskott-Aldrich syndrome, due to receive a stem cell transplant. The sample here was PBMCs, taken before TCRalphabeta/CD19-depleted stem cell transplant. The CDR3 protein is CASINSMNEQFF. CDR3 coding DNA: TGTGCCAGCATCAATAGCATGAATGAGCAGTTCTTC.